This section outlines one TCR beta chain sequence together with its context. Which antigen it targets is not known. No much larger clone exists at a distance of one base, and base qualities are not known. This entry is derived from a study of blood T cell repertoires in COVID-19 (dated by TCRdb to 2020 to 2022). Broadly, across the study: The collaborator samples originated in the United States, Italy and Spain and spanned the acute and convalescent phases of COVID-19. The material from the prospective study consisted of cDNA or gDNA derived from T cells, B-cell-depleted T cells, or PBMCs. Deeply sampled blood TCRbeta repertoires from subjects exposed to, actively infected with, or recovered from COVID-19 were included in the dataset. The repertoires were released in a freely available public database intended as a resource for research on the immune response to SARS-CoV-2. The samples were drawn from the first 160 participants of the ongoing ImmuneRACE study and from roughly 1,300 subjects provided by 6 global collaborators. Sample metadata almost always included a de-identified subject ID, COVID-19 status, age in years and sex. HLA class I and class II types, where available, came from metadata supplied by the sample provider rather than from assay-based typing.

Participants in the prospective study were enrolled through a virtual design, were aged about 18 to 100 years, and lived in 24 United States geographic areas. Cohort assignment in the prospective study relied on participant-reported clinical history from a screening survey and a study questionnaire. In the prospective study, mobile phlebotomists collected whole blood, serum and a nasopharyngeal or oropharyngeal swab from each participant. Participants in the prospective study had the option to provide additional blood draws and questionnaires over a roughly two-month period. Before DNA extraction, prospective study blood samples were shipped either frozen or at room temperature. TCRbeta CDR3 regions were amplified from genomic DNA using the immunoSEQ Assay, a bias-controlled multiplex PCR. The source study handled its data this way. Nucleated cell counts per sample were estimated from amplification of reference gene primers within the assay. To quantify the absolute abundance of each unique TCRbeta CDR3 rearrangement, sequence reads were collapsed and filtered. Productive Simpson clonality was computed per sample as the square root of Simpson's diversity index over productive rearrangements. TCRdb carries this immuneACCESS record with in-frame sequences only. Its versions omit some clonotypes, under half of them owing to an unresolved V gene in the studies checked, with the rest unexplained. D and trimming come from the DNA, and the V and J calls and clone size come from that table. This sample gives 300,000 to 400,000 clones in total; around nine tenths of them show up just once. More than 0.9% of the sample goes to the ten largest clones.

V has 6 bases trimmed and J has 4 bases trimmed; junction bases matching no gene number 15. Spanning cysteine to phenylalanine, the CDR3 consists of 18 amino acids. Just the 54-base CDR3 DNA is kept, in frame starting at base 1. The germline V gene sets CDR1 to MNHEY and CDR2 to SVGEGT. On the study overall, not on this receptor specifically: The quantity of clinical and demographic metadata differed by source and by participant and was supplied without curation.

Recombination joined TRBV6-2 or TRBV6-3 with TRBJ1-2; 12 nucleotides in the junction match TRBD1. Material: PBMCs or T cells enriched from blood (not recorded which). The sequence was collected from a woman between 25 and 40 years old with acute COVID-19. The CDR3: CASSDLGQGASGSYGYTF. At the DNA level, the sequence is TGTGCCAGCAGCGACCTGGGACAGGGGGCCTCGGGTAGCTATGGCTACACCTTC.